Listed below are T cell receptor beta chains from one sample, sequenced in a study of T cells of healthy individuals. TCRdb passed the 5' RACE reads through MiXCR, listing each CDR3 protein once. Seen here are 75,000 to 95,000 distinct CDR3 sequences, approximately 4.7% observed once, and the top ten hold 7% to 9%. These receptors all stem from a female donor in good health. The CDR3 runs from the conserved cysteine through the conserved F or W. The order of the fields is V gene, CDR3 length, CDR3 protein.

V: TRBV20-1; length: 14; CDR3: CSASHRGAKNIQYF
V: TRBV2; length: 12; CDR3: CASVQGYNEQFF
V: TRBV7-2; length: 12; CDR3: CASSLPPGPQHF
V: TRBV7-2; length: 14; CDR3: CASKGAGVFHEQYF
V: TRBV4-1; length: 19; CDR3: CASSQDYPEQVGGIQPQHF
V: TRBV7-2; length: 16; CDR3: CASSLALRGLAYEQYF
V: TRBV5-4; length: 14; CDR3: CASSVTGRDYGYTF
V: TRBV12-3/TRBV12-4; length: 13; CDR3: CASSPGTTDTQYF
V: TRBV5-1; length: 13; CDR3: CASSLTGDYEQYF
V: TRBV30; length: 18; CDR3: CAWRRGTGTGPNLGGYTF
V: TRBV11-2; length: 16; CDR3: CASSLTLAGAGGEQFF
V: TRBV13; length: 16; CDR3: CASSFLERGFTDTQYF
V: TRBV3-1; length: 13; CDR3: CASSQTSIQPQHF
V: TRBV2; length: 15; CDR3: CASSERGLGTGELFF
V: TRBV4-3; length: 15; CDR3: CASSQDIRTGARTYF
V: TRBV29-1; length: 14; CDR3: CSVIYRDSGNTIYF
V: TRBV4-1; length: 15; CDR3: CASSQDTGGNQPQHF
V: TRBV6-2/TRBV6-3; length: 14; CDR3: CASKKAQGHYEQYF
V: TRBV6-5; length: 16; CDR3: CASSFHSGNSGNTIYF
V: TRBV4-1; length: 16; CDR3: CASSPGLGQKNTEAFF
V: TRBV10-3; length: 13; CDR3: CAIRGQGAYEQYF
V: TRBV7-9; length: 13; CDR3: CASSLGQPYGYTF
V: TRBV6-1; length: 14; CDR3: CASSEATSAYEQYF
V: TRBV5-1; length: 20; CDR3: CASSLGVAGGPTSGANVLTF
V: TRBV7-2; length: 14; CDR3: CASSFDRGADTQYF
V: TRBV6-5; length: 15; CDR3: CASSSVNGPGQKLFF
V: TRBV6-5; length: 15; CDR3: CASSPGGSATDTQYF
V: TRBV19; length: 14; CDR3: CASSNSGRTYEQYF
V: TRBV20-1; length: 13; CDR3: CSATDRGNSPLHF
V: TRBV12-3/TRBV12-4; length: 14; CDR3: CASSPWTGSNEQFF
V: TRBV7-6; length: 14; CDR3: CASSFLGEYNEQFF
V: TRBV27; length: 15; CDR3: CASSLITVPGNEQFF
V: TRBV7-9; length: 15; CDR3: CGSSQWNRDSYGYTF
V: TRBV9; length: 15; CDR3: CASSVEGGTGREAFF
V: TRBV29-1; length: 15; CDR3: CSVQPQGSGANVLTF
V: TRBV30; length: 14; CDR3: CAWGTGDSNQPQHF
V: TRBV3-1; length: 16; CDR3: CASSQDETPLYNEQFF
V: TRBV7-2; length: 13; CDR3: CASSLGLLNEQFF
V: TRBV19; length: 15; CDR3: CASSSFGRSADTQYF
V: TRBV27; length: 14; CDR3: CASSIGQLNTEAFF
V: TRBV29-1; length: 14; CDR3: CSVEARASGNTIYF
V: TRBV7-9; length: 13; CDR3: CASSPPAGETQYF
V: TRBV7-8; length: 17; CDR3: CASSPQGTGPAGHGYTF
V: TRBV13; length: 15; CDR3: CASSLELRPQETQYF
V: TRBV29-1; length: 16; CDR3: CSVDLAGDLGYNEQFF
V: TRBV4-3; length: 15; CDR3: CASSQRPGATDTQYF
V: TRBV28; length: 15; CDR3: CASSSWDWEGDGYTF